This TCR beta chain is from a study of shared clonotypes between healthy human individuals. The data were produced by immunoSEQ multiplex PCR, yet TCRdb's version contains in-frame clones alone and is incomplete. The table shows some 980,000 clones, with around three quarters occurring only once. The table lists this clone with a few counts. Trimming left V 3 bases short and J 5 bases short, with 13 bases between. Per the germline V gene, CDR1 is MDHEN and CDR2 is SYDVKM. The CDR3 extends over 14 amino acids. V usage is TRBV28 and J usage is TRBJ1-2; D call uncertain. The TCR comes from a man aged 18 to 29 in good health. The sequencing input was memory CD4+ T cells sorted from blood. Subset described: CD45RA-negative fraction. The CDR3 spells CASSLVSDHYGYTF. In DNA, the CDR3 is TGTGCCAGCAGTTTGGTTTCAGATCATTATGGCTACACCTTC.